This T cell receptor (beta chain) was found in a study of blood T cell repertoires in COVID-19. Study at large: Nucleic acid was either cDNA or gDNA, and it came from T cells, B-cell-depleted T cells, or PBMCs.

V was pared by 5 bases and J by 8 bases, with 15 bases between. Germline loops: CDR1 SGHTA, CDR2 FQGNSA. The CDR3 loop spans 13 amino acids. Under the authors' procedure: Estimation of nucleated cell counts was performed using reference gene primer amplification. Assay: immunoSEQ multiplex PCR; the TCRdb copy retains only in-frame clones and omits some. V, J and clone size are those of that table, while D and trimming were read from the DNA. The sample yields about 430,000 clones, around nine tenths seen once. Self-reported history from a screening survey and questionnaire set each donor's cohort. Contact with a PCR-confirmed or clinician-diagnosed COVID-19 case occurred within 2 weeks of entry.

This chain links TRBV7-2 with TRBJ1-1; tentative D call: TRBD1 (6 bases). The specimen was PBMCs or T cells enriched from blood (not recorded which). The TCR sequence derives from a woman under 30 who had been exposed to COVID-19. CDR3 loop: CASSAWTDREAFF. In DNA, the CDR3 is TGTGCCAGCAGCGCCTGGACAGATAGAGAAGCTTTCTTT.